These T cell receptor beta chains were read from a single sample in a study of cytomegalovirus exposure and HLA in healthy donors. The assay was immunoSEQ multiplex PCR, and TCRdb's table has in-frame clones only and misses some. Counted here are 180,000 or so clones, about 79% occurring once; the ten biggest clones make up around 0.1%. The sequenced material came from PBMCs. Receptors originate from a boy between 2 and 10 years old in good health and CMV-seronegative. CDR3s include the opening cysteine and the closing phenylalanine or tryptophan. The D gene is left open where the match is weak. A row's size may be missing; if present it is once, few, many or a size class.

>TRBD2|-|TRBJ2-3|TRBV6-1
TGTGCCAGCAGCCGACTAGCGGGGATGGGAGATACGCAGTATTTT
CASSRLAGMGDTQYF
>-|-|TRBJ1-3|TRBV10-3
TGTGCCATCAGTGAGCCACGGATTCTCGGGAAAGGCACCATATATTTT
CAISEPRILGKGTIYF
>-|-|TRBJ1-1|TRBV5-4
TGTGCCAGCAGCCCTGGACAGACTGAAGCTTTCTTT
CASSPGQTEAFF
>-|few|TRBJ1-5|TRBV30
TGTGCCTGGAGTGCACACGATAATCAGCCCCAGCATTTT
CAWSAHDNQPQHF
>TRBD2|-|TRBJ2-2|TRBV4-2
TGTGCCAGCAGCCAAGAGGGTGCGGGGGGGCGCGGCGGGGAGCTGTTTTTT
CASSQEGAGGRGGELFF
>-|-|TRBJ2-3|TRBV20-1
TGCAGTGCCCCTATTGATACGCAGTATTTT
CSAPIDTQYF
>TRBD1|-|TRBJ2-7|TRBV6-5
TGTGCCAGCAGGGGGACAGGGGGGAAGTACGAGCAGTACTTC
CASRGTGGKYEQYF
>TRBD1|-|TRBJ1-1|TRBV7-2
TGTGCCAGCAGCTTATTCGGCGGACAGGGAGGGCGAACTGAAGCTTTCTTT
CASSLFGGQGGRTEAFF
>-|-|TRBJ2-5|TRBV7-2
TGTGCCAGCAGCTTAGGCAGGGAATTGGTAGAGACCCAGTACTTC
CASSLGRELVETQYF
>TRBD2|-|TRBJ2-7|TRBV27
TGTGCCAGCAGTCCGCGGGGGGGCTACGAGCAGTACTTC
CASSPRGGYEQYF
>TRBD2|-|TRBJ2-1|TRBV29-1
TGCAGCGTACCTCCGACTAGCGGGGGGGCCTCTCGCTCCTACAATGAGCAGTTCTTC
CSVPPTSGGASRSYNEQFF
>TRBD1|-|TRBJ1-2|TRBV4-1
TGCGCCAGCAGCACTTACAGGGGGCAATCCTATGGCTACACCTTC
CASSTYRGQSYGYTF
>-|once|TRBJ1-6|TRBV9
TGTGCCAGCAGCGGCGGTGTTGGATCACCCCTCCACTTT
CASSGGVGSPLHF
>TRBD2|once|TRBJ2-7|TRBV7-9
TGTGCCAGCACCAACACGACTAGCGGGACCTACGAGCAGTACTTC
CASTNTTSGTYEQYF
>TRBD1|-|TRBJ1-6|TRBV11-1
TGTGCCAGCAGCTTAGTGGACAGGGAAGTATCACCCCTCCACTTT
CASSLVDREVSPLHF
>-|-|TRBJ1-1|TRBV27
TGTGCCAGCAGTTTAAACGGGAGGCGGGCTTTCTTT
CASSLNGRRAFF
>-|-|TRBJ2-7|TRBV6-5
TGTGCCAGCAGTTACAGGCGAGGGCCCTACGAGCAGTACTTC
CASSYRRGPYEQYF
>-|-|TRBJ1-1|TRBV25-1
TGTGCCAGCAGTGGCTTGGGTTTCAGGGATTCTGAAGCTTTCTTT
CASSGLGFRDSEAFF
>TRBD1|-|TRBJ2-3|TRBV18
TGTGCCAGCTCACCTAGGGGACAGGGGGGCACAGATACGCAGTATTTT
CASSPRGQGGTDTQYF
>-|-|TRBJ2-7|TRBV7-2
TGTGCCAGCAGCACCCGACAGAGAATCTCCTACGAGCAGTACTTC
CASSTRQRISYEQYF
>-|-|TRBJ2-1|TRBV6-1
TGTGCCAGCAGTGAAGCAGGGGACAATGAGCAGTTCTTC
CASSEAGDNEQFF
>-|-|TRBJ1-2|TRBV4-1
TGCGCCAGCAGCCAAGCCGGGCCCAACAGGGTTTATGGCTACACCTTC
CASSQAGPNRVYGYTF
>TRBD2|-|TRBJ2-3|TRBV14
TGTGCCAGCAGCCGACGCGGGGGAAGCACAGATACGCAGTATTTT
CASSRRGGSTDTQYF
>-|-|TRBJ1-2|TRBV25-1
TGTGCCAGCGGAAGTGAGGGGGAAAGAGGCTACACCTTC
CASGSEGERGYTF
>TRBD1|once|TRBJ1-1|TRBV5-1
TGCGCCAGCAGCATGACAGGGTCGAACACTGAAGCTTTCTTT
CASSMTGSNTEAFF
>TRBD1|-|TRBJ2-5|TRBV15
TGTGCCACCAGCAGAGGATGGGGACAGACCCAAGAGACCCAGTACTTC
CATSRGWGQTQETQYF
>-|-|TRBJ2-2|TRBV6-6
TGTGCCAGCAGCCCTTCGACCGGGGAGCTGTTTTTT
CASSPSTGELFF
>TRBD1|-|TRBJ1-6|TRBV9
TGTGCCAGCAGCGTCGACAGGGAGTTCGTGTCACCCCTCCACTTT
CASSVDREFVSPLHF
>TRBD1|-|TRBJ1-4|TRBV11-2
TGTGCCAGCAGCTTAGGAGCGACAGGGGAAATTAATGAAAAACTGTTTTTT
CASSLGATGEINEKLFF
>-|-|TRBJ2-5|TRBV18
TGTGCCAGCTCACCACGGACAGAAGAGACCCAGTACTTC
CASSPRTEETQYF